Below are 11 T cell receptor beta chains sequenced from a single sample in a study of blood T cell repertoires in COVID-19. Data came from immunoSEQ multiplex PCR; TCRdb stores just in-frame clones and leaves some out. The sample holds 350,000 to 400,000 clones, roughly 90% seen once. Sequenced input: peripheral blood. These receptors all stem from a woman in her twenties or thirties with COVID-19, enrolled during active disease.

V and J are TRBV30 and TRBJ1-2; no clear D gene. This CDR3 region has 13 residues. Trimming cost V 0 bases and J 2 bases, with 7 bases left between them. Germline loops: CDR1 GTSNPN, CDR2 SVGIG (reference sequence). The CDR3 spells CAWSVQLNYGYTF. The CDR3 nucleotides read TGTGCCTGGAGTGTACAGCTCAACTATGGCTACACCTTC.

This clone has just one count. This chain links TRBV2 with TRBJ2-7, with 10 bases fitting TRBD2. The CDR3 totals 15 residues. With 2 bases clipped from V and 3 bases from J, the junction kept 4 bases outside the gene matches. Germline loops: CDR1 SNHLY, CDR2 FYNNEI. The CDR3 here is CASSERERGGYEQYF. Here the CDR3 DNA reads TGTGCCAGCAGTGAAAGGGAGCGGGGGGGCTACGAGCAGTACTTC.

The chain has TRBV13 and TRBJ2-5; 9 nucleotides align to TRBD2. V dropped 5 bases and J dropped 3; count of bases not matched to a gene: 4. The CDR3 loop spans 14 amino acids. Germline V gives CDR1 PRHDT, CDR2 FYEKMQ (reference sequence). CDR3 in amino acids: CASSVRLAEETQYF. Written as DNA, the CDR3 is TGTGCCAGCAGCGTGAGACTAGCGGAAGAGACCCAGTACTTC.

The chain has TRBV7-2 and TRBJ2-2, with 8 positions matching TRBD1. This CDR3 has 16 residues. From germline, CDR1 is SGHTA and CDR2 FQGNSA. Germline trimming cut 4 bases from V and 3 bases from J; bases unmatched to any gene: 7. CDR3 nucleotides: TGTGCCAGCAGCTACGGTGACAGGGGTTACACCGGGGAGCTGTTTTTT. It yields the protein CASSYGDRGYTGELFF.

In this sample, this clone turned up once. The chain has TRBV5-6 and TRBJ2-1; the D gene is possibly TRBD2 (6 bases). The germline CDR1 and CDR2 sequences are SGHDT and YYEEEE. CDR3 size: 15 residues. The V end lost 2 bases, the J end lost 4 bases, and 13 bases lay between the germline ends. The CDR3 bases are TGTGCCAGCAGCTTAGGTTCGGGGGAGTACAATGAGCAGTTCTTC. Translation gives CASSLGSGEYNEQFF.

The chain carries TRBV11-2 and TRBJ1-1; no firm D call. The CDR3 sequence is 16 residues long. Between the trimmed V and J ends, which lost 6 bases and 3 bases, there was a span of 20 bases. Germline V CDR1 and CDR2: SGHAT, FQNNGV. The CDR3 region has the DNA TGTGCCAGCAGGCCGGGAGCCGGGGATGGGTACACTGAAGCTTTCTTT. It translates to CASRPGAGDGYTEAFF. Using reference TRBV11-2 and TRBJ1-1 for the parts outside the CDR3, the full variable domain is EAGVAQSPRYKIIEKRQSVAFWCNPISGHATLYWYQQILGQGPKLLIQFQNNGVVDDSQLPKDRFSAERLKGVDSTLKIQPAKLEDSAVYLCASRPGAGDGYTEAFFGQGTRLTVV.

The J gene is TRBJ1-1, the V gene TRBV6-2 or TRBV6-3, with 12 bases that match TRBD1. This CDR3 comprises 14 residues. Germline loops: CDR1 MNHEY, CDR2 SVGEGT. V was clipped by 2 bases and J by 9 bases; unmatched bases: 4. In DNA, the CDR3 is TGTGCCAGCAGTTACGGGACAGGGGGCGTGAAAGCTTTCTTT. Protein sequence: CASSYGTGGVKAFF.

The gene calls are TRBV9 and TRBJ2-1; no clear D. Trimming shortened V by 0 bases and J by 5 bases, and 9 bases separated the two germline ends. The germline gives CDR1 SGDLS, CDR2 YYNGEE. The CDR3 totals 14 residues. CDR3 in amino acids: CASSVELGHNEQFF. CDR3 sequence (DNA): TGTGCCAGCAGCGTAGAGCTGGGCCACAATGAGCAGTTCTTC.

The rearrangement links TRBV11-2 to TRBJ2-1; 10 bases line up with TRBD1. V dropped 1 base and J dropped 2; count of bases not matched to a gene: 2. Germline V gene data show CDR1 as SGHAT and CDR2 as FQNNGV. CDR3 size: 16 residues. The CDR3 sequence is CASSLGGTGAYNEQFF. Written as DNA, the CDR3 is TGTGCCAGCAGCTTAGGAGGGACAGGGGCCTACAATGAGCAGTTCTTC.

V and J are TRBV4-1 and TRBJ2-7, with D perhaps TRBD1 (6 bases). In germline, CDR1 is MGHRA, CDR2 YSYEKL. This CDR3 has 13 residues. V lost 4 bases to trimming and J lost 0 bases, with 7 bases between them. Here the CDR3 reads CASSPTGSYEQYF. In DNA, the CDR3 is TGCGCCAGCAGCCCGACAGGCTCCTACGAGCAGTACTTC.

The J gene is TRBJ2-1, the V gene TRBV28; unclear D gene. The V gene's germline CDR1 is MDHEN and CDR2 SYDVKM. The CDR3 totals 16 residues. V was cut by 1 base and J by 2 bases, with 12 bases left in between. Here the CDR3 DNA reads TGTGCCAGCAGTTTATATGGTGGGCTAACCTACAATGAGCAGTTCTTC. Its protein is CASSLYGGLTYNEQFF.